This entry describes one T cell receptor (beta chain). What it binds is unknown. This sample is drawn from a study of identical twins. Findings and limits, study-wide: For cord blood, abundant beta clonotypes had fewer insertions, unlike memory repertoires, which showed none. Less excess twin sharing appeared in beta out-of-frame sequences.

TCRdb fed the 5' RACE reads into MiXCR, producing one record per CDR3 protein. The sample records roughly 1,500,000 distinct CDR3 sequences, roughly 35% being singletons. This CDR3 has 14 amino acids. Germline CDR1 is SNHLY and CDR2 is FYNNEI. Germline trimming cut 7 bases from V and 3 bases from J; bases unmatched to any gene: 4. The receptor was isolated from a newborn girl in good health. The chain employs TRBV2 and TRBJ2-7, with TRBD2 identical over 12 bases. Specimen: cord blood. Here the CDR3 reads CASTTTSGGYEQYF. CDR3 nucleotide sequence: TGTGCCAGCACCACGACTAGCGGGGGCTACGAGCAGTACTTC.